The 13 T cell receptor beta chains below were found in one sample sequenced in a study of blood T cell repertoires in COVID-19 (dated by TCRdb to 2019 to 2021). Receptors were amplified or captured by the immunoSEQ multiplex PCR assay. The table comes from immuneACCESS by way of TCRdb, which keeps in-frame sequences with V and J called. Part of the clones is missing from these tables; in studies checked, under half for an unresolved V gene and the rest for unknown reasons. The sample data list around 280,000 clones, and roughly nine tenths of these were observed just once. The ten most abundant clones make up 2.2% of the sample. Material: peripheral blood. These receptors were obtained from a woman between 50 and 59 years old who had recovered from COVID-19.

The J gene is TRBJ1-5, the V gene TRBV19; 12 positions match TRBD1. The V and J ends lost 5 bases and 6 bases, in that order; junction bases with no gene match: 5. The germline V gene encodes CDR1 LNHDA and CDR2 SQIVND (reference sequence). The CDR3 has 15 amino acids. The CDR3 region is CASSLGTGGLQPQHF. Here the CDR3 DNA reads TGTGCCAGTAGTCTGGGGACAGGGGGCCTTCAGCCCCAGCATTTT.

The V call is TRBV6-5, the J call TRBJ1-2; 8 bases are shared with TRBD1. The germline CDR1 and CDR2 sequences are MNHEY and SVGAGI. Trimming cost V 4 bases and J 4 bases; bases outside gene matches: 8. The CDR3 totals 15 residues. CDR3 amino acids: CASSFGQGTSYGYTF. CDR3 bases: TGTGCCAGCAGTTTCGGACAGGGAACGTCCTATGGCTACACCTTC.

The chain uses TRBV7-3 and TRBJ2-3; 12 nucleotides line up with TRBD2. Germline V CDR1 and CDR2: SGHTA, FQGTGA. With 5 bases clipped from V and 9 bases from J, the junction kept 6 bases outside the gene matches. CDR3 length equals 14 residues. The CDR3, as DNA: TGTGCCAGCAGCCCTAGCGGGGGGGCCCAAACGCAGTATTTT. It is translated as CASSPSGGAQTQYF.

V is TRBV28 and J is TRBJ2-3, with 7 nucleotides matching TRBD2. The CDR3 has 16 residues. With V trimmed by 5 bases and J by 4 bases, 12 bases remained unmatched. The V gene's germline CDR1 is MDHEN and CDR2 SYDVKM. The CDR3 is CASSLDPAGVPDTQYF. The CDR3, as DNA: TGTGCCAGCAGTCTAGACCCTGCGGGGGTACCAGATACGCAGTATTTT.

This clone was recorded only once. The V call is TRBV6-5, the J call TRBJ2-1, with TRBD2 matching 9 bases. With 2 bases clipped from V and 7 bases from J, the junction kept 3 bases outside the gene matches. The CDR3 loop spans 14 amino acids. Germline CDR1 MNHEY, CDR2 SVGAGI. The CDR3 nucleotides are TGTGCCAGCAGTTACGCGGGGGGGTCGAATGAGCAGTTCTTC. Amino acid sequence: CASSYAGGSNEQFF.

This chain links TRBV27 with TRBJ1-4; possible D gene TRBD1, 5 bases. Trimming stripped 0 bases from V and 7 bases from J, with 9 bases between. The CDR3 contains 14 residues. Germline V gene sequence: CDR1 MNHEY, CDR2 SMNVEV (reference sequence). CDR3 in amino acids: CASSLSWGGEKLFF. CDR3 nucleotide sequence: TGTGCCAGCAGTTTATCATGGGGGGGTGAAAAACTGTTTTTT.

This clone was detected once. The chain has TRBV5-6 and TRBJ2-1; possibly TRBD1 for D (6 bases). V shed 4 bases and J shed 8 bases, with 10 bases lying between them. The CDR3 runs 12 residues. CDR1 and CDR2 from the germline V gene are SGHDT and YYEEEE. CDR3 nucleotides: TGTGCCAGCAGCGACCAGGGGTATGAGCAGTTCTTC. Translated: CASSDQGYEQFF.

The chain carries TRBV28 and TRBJ2-7; tentative D call: TRBD1 (6 bases). V lost 9 bases and J 2 bases, leaving 11 bases between the germline ends. Looked up from germline, CDR1 is MDHEN and CDR2 is SYDVKM. This CDR3 is 12 amino acids long. CDR3 bases: TGTGCCAGTGGCCAGGGGACCTACGAGCAGTACTTC. Amino acids: CASGQGTYEQYF.

V is TRBV5-1 and J is TRBJ1-1; D is possibly TRBD1 (6 bases). V was clipped by 4 bases and J by 4 bases, with 11 bases between them. This CDR3 has 13 residues. Germline CDR1 is SGHRS and CDR2 is YFSETQ. CDR3 DNA sequence: TGCGCCAGCAGCGGAACAGGGCCCACTGAAGCTTTCTTT. Its protein product is CASSGTGPTEAFF.

The rearrangement joins TRBV9 to TRBJ2-3; 10 bases line up with TRBD2. Germline loops: CDR1 SGDLS, CDR2 YYNGEE. V shed 0 bases and J 9 bases; nucleotides not matched to a gene: 10. The CDR3 extends over 16 amino acids. Here the CDR3 DNA reads TGTGCCAGCAGCGTAGGACTAGCGGGCGGGTGGTGGACGCAGTATTTT. Amino acids: CASSVGLAGGWWTQYF.

This clone was found a few times. The chain is built from TRBV10-3 and TRBJ1-1; weak D call: TRBD1 (6 bases). This CDR3 spans 14 amino acids. V lost 4 bases and J 0 bases, leaving 9 bases between the germline ends. Germline V gives CDR1 ENHRY, CDR2 SYGVKD. CDR3 residues: CAISVGQMNTEAFF. CDR3 in DNA: TGTGCCATCAGTGTTGGACAGATGAACACTGAAGCTTTCTTT.

The chain recombines TRBV10-3 with TRBJ1-2, with D possibly matching TRBD1 (5 bases). V shed 6 bases and J shed 5 bases, with 10 bases lying between them. The CDR3 sequence is 12 residues long. The germline gives CDR1 ENHRY, CDR2 SYGVKD. The CDR3: CAISSGVYGYTF. The CDR3 DNA follows: TGTGCCATCAGCTCGGGGGTTTATGGCTACACCTTC.

The chain uses TRBV2 and TRBJ1-3; D remains ambiguous. Germline loops: CDR1 SNHLY, CDR2 FYNNEI. This CDR3 is built from 15 residues. Trimming removed 8 bases from V and 0 bases from J, with 14 bases in between. The CDR3 nucleotides read TGTGCCAGCGAGATCGGGTTAAGCTCTGGAAACACCATATATTTT. Protein: CASEIGLSSGNTIYF.